These 13 T cell receptor beta chains share one sample of origin, sequenced in a study of neurological immune-mediated disorders. One entry per CDR3 protein, called by TCRdb with MiXCR from the 5' RACE reads. The data hold tens of thousands of distinct CDR3 sequences, with over 2% observed a single time. The sequencing sample was made of PBMCs. These receptors all come from a man between 45 and 60 years old with multiple sclerosis.

This clonotype was recorded many times. The J gene is TRBJ1-1, the V gene TRBV20-1; 10 positions agree with TRBD1. J lost 1 base, V lost 7 bases, and 9 bases had no gene match. Germline V lookup: CDR1 DFQATT, CDR2 SNEGSKA (reference sequence). This CDR3 has 15 residues. CDR3 region: CSVRKDRGTNTEAFF. The CDR3 DNA follows: TGCAGTGTCAGAAAGGACAGGGGGACGAACACTGAAGCTTTCTTT.

This clonotype was recorded many times. The V call is TRBV7-6, the J call TRBJ1-4; TRBD1 matches at 7 bases. Per germline, CDR1 SGHVS and CDR2 FNYEAQ. V lost 1 base, J lost 7 bases, and 21 bases stayed unmatched. This CDR3 has 20 amino acids. The DNA of the CDR3 is TGTGCCAGCAGCTTAGGGGTGACAGGGAGTTTCGGCGGGTTTGGTGAAAAACTGTTTTTT. Translating gives CASSLGVTGSFGGFGEKLFF.

The V gene is TRBV20-1, the J gene TRBJ2-2; TRBD2 agrees at 13 bases. CDR1 and CDR2 (germline): DFQATT, SNEGSKA (reference sequence). With V trimmed by 5 bases and J by 6 bases, 9 bases remained unmatched. This CDR3 contains 16 residues. The CDR3 bases are TGCAGTGCTCGAAATGCCGGGACTAGCGGGGCCGGGGAGCTGTTTTTT. It yields the protein CSARNAGTSGAGELFF.

As to this clonotype: Since the CDR3 does not end with the conserved phenylalanine or tryptophan, this likely comes from a read error. The chain carries TRBV20-1 and TRBJ2-6; D perhaps matches TRBD1 (6 bases). CDR1 is DFQATT, CDR2 SNEGSKA, per germline (reference sequence). This CDR3 is 18 amino acids long. V shed 8 bases and J shed 0 bases, with 23 bases lying between them. DNA of the CDR3: TGCAGTTCCTACGGACTTTTGACAGGCTCCTCTGGGGCCAACGTCCTGACTTGC. Residues: CSSYGLLTGSSGANVLTC.

This clonotype was recorded many times. This chain joins TRBV20-1 and TRBJ2-1, with D uncertain. The germline V gene encodes CDR1 DFQATT and CDR2 SNEGSKA (reference sequence). The CDR3 sequence is 15 residues long. V lost 0 bases and J 6 bases, leaving 15 bases between the germline ends. The CDR3 sequence: CSARDRPVLGNEQFF. CDR3 sequence (DNA): TGCAGTGCTAGAGATCGCCCAGTCCTCGGCAATGAGCAGTTCTTC.

This clonotype occurred many times. The CDR3 reads CASSPHLAGGFNEQFF. The CDR3 nucleotides are TGCGCCAGCAGCCCCCACCTAGCGGGGGGTTTTAATGAGCAGTTCTTC. The chain links TRBV5-1 to TRBJ2-1; 11 nucleotides agree with TRBD2. Per germline, CDR1 SGHRS and CDR2 YFSETQ. Unmatched junction bases numbered 10, after V lost 4 bases and J lost 7 bases. The CDR3 extends over 16 amino acids.

There are many counts of this clonotype. The chain couples TRBV5-1 to TRBJ2-5; D perhaps matches TRBD1 (6 bases). V shed 4 bases and J shed 5 bases, with 12 bases lying between them. This CDR3 is 13 amino acids long. Germline V lookup: CDR1 SGHRS, CDR2 YFSETQ. The CDR3 loop reads CASSQGPGETQYF. The CDR3 DNA sequence: TGCGCCAGCAGCCAGGGGCCGGGGGAGACCCAGTACTTC.

The chain has TRBV12-3 or TRBV12-4 and TRBJ2-1; 8 bases fit TRBD2. After removal of 6 bases from V and 8 bases from J, the junction contained 15 bases not matched to a gene. This CDR3 is 16 amino acids long. Written as DNA, the CDR3 is TGTGCCAGCAGGGGGGAAAGCGGGAGCCGGGTCCATGAGCAGTTCTTC. Its translation is CASRGESGSRVHEQFF.

The sample holds many counts of this clonotype. The V call is TRBV7-2, the J call TRBJ2-3; TRBD2 matches at 11 bases. The germline V gene has CDR1 SGHTA and CDR2 FQGNSA. The CDR3 sequence is 16 residues long. V was clipped by 1 base and J by 7 bases; unmatched bases: 7. The CDR3 loop reads CASSLELAGGGNTQYF. The DNA for the CDR3 is TGTGCCAGCAGCTTAGAGCTAGCGGGGGGAGGAAATACGCAGTATTTT.

This clonotype has a count of ten or more. The V and J genes are TRBV5-1 and TRBJ2-7; D unclear. The CDR3 has 12 residues. Germline V CDR1 and CDR2: SGHRS, YFSETQ. Trimming removed 5 bases from V and 2 bases from J, with 8 bases in between. As DNA, the CDR3 is TGCGCCAGCAGTACAGAACCCTACGAGCAGTACTTC. Its protein product is CASSTEPYEQYF.

This clonotype was recorded at least ten times. This CDR3 reads CASSFLTGSTYEQYF. In DNA form, the CDR3 reads TGCGCCAGCAGCTTCCTGACAGGTTCCACCTACGAGCAGTACTTC. The chain couples TRBV5-1 to TRBJ2-7; tentative D call: TRBD1 (6 bases). V lost 2 bases and J lost 2, with 14 bases in between. This CDR3 is 15 amino acids long. Germline loops: CDR1 SGHRS, CDR2 YFSETQ.

This chain links TRBV6-2 or TRBV6-3 with TRBJ2-7, with 7 bases identical to TRBD2. This CDR3 comprises 14 residues. Germline loops: CDR1 MNHEY, CDR2 SVGEGT. V lost 0 bases and J lost 4; bases outside the gene matches: 3. The CDR3 protein is CASSYSTSTYEQYF. The CDR3 DNA follows: TGTGCCAGCAGTTACTCGACTAGCACATACGAGCAGTACTTC.

This clonotype has a count of ten or more. V is TRBV12-3 or TRBV12-4 and J is TRBJ1-4; a weak D match, TRBD1 (6 bases). V dropped 6 bases and J dropped 7 bases, with 12 bases sitting between them. The CDR3 runs 13 residues. The CDR3 region has the DNA TGTGCCAGCAGGGCGGGGGCCTTTGAAAAACTGTTTTTT. It is translated as CASRAGAFEKLFF.